Below are 24 T cell receptor beta chains sequenced from a single sample in a study of T cells in Graves' hyperthyroidism and ophthalmopathy. Authors of the study amplified TCR beta CDR3 regions from RNA transcripts. With the HTBI primer set, the TCR CDR3 went through a first round of RT-PCR. MiXCR, run by TCRdb on the multiplex PCR reads, gives a single entry per CDR3 protein. In the table there are about 360,000 distinct CDR3 sequences, approximately 12% of which are singletons. The sample taken for sequencing was blood. The receptors stem from a young man with Graves' hyperthyroidism that later progressed to Graves' ophthalmopathy.

In this sample, this clonotype turned up many times. The rearrangement uses TRBV12-3 or TRBV12-4 and TRBJ1-5; 7 bases match TRBD1. The CDR3 runs to 13 residues. J was trimmed by 1 base and V by 6 bases; bases with no gene match: 0. In nucleotides, the CDR3 is TGTGCCAGCAGGGGACAGAGCAATCAGCCCCAGCATTTT. Amino acid sequence: CASRGQSNQPQHF.

The chain employs TRBV5-1 and TRBJ1-3, with TRBD1 as a possible D gene (5 bases). Germline V CDR1 and CDR2: SGHRS, YFSETQ. The length of the CDR3 is 16 residues. Trimming pared 3 bases from V and 0 bases from J, leaving 13 bases between. The CDR3 loop is CASSWGTGSSGNTIYF. CDR3 in DNA: TGCGCCAGCAGCTGGGGGACGGGGAGCTCTGGAAACACCATATATTTT.

In this sample, this clonotype turned up many times. CDR3: CASGLVLRQGAVHTEAFF. For the CDR3, the DNA is TGTGCTAGTGGTTTGGTACTAAGGCAGGGGGCCGTTCACACTGAAGCTTTCTTT. The V call is TRBV12-5, the J call TRBJ1-1; 8 nucleotides match TRBD1. Germline V gene lookup returns CDR1 LGHNT and CDR2 FRNRAP. CDR3 length: 18 amino acids. The ends lost 0 bases at V and 3 bases at J; junction bases unmatched: 12.

V usage is TRBV3-1 and J usage is TRBJ2-3; no clear D. Between the trimmed V and J ends, which lost 4 bases and 0 bases, there was a span of 11 bases. Germline loops: CDR1 LGHDT, CDR2 YNNKEL (reference sequence). The CDR3 spans 15 residues. This CDR3 is CASSRQRYSTDTQYF. The CDR3, as DNA: TGTGCCAGCAGCCGCCAAAGGTATAGCACAGATACGCAGTATTTT.

J is TRBJ1-3 and V is TRBV9; D may be TRBD1 (6 bases). With 0 bases removed from V and 0 bases from J, the gap between germline ends came to 10 bases. The CDR3 spans 16 residues. Germline V CDR1 and CDR2: SGDLS, YYNGEE. The CDR3, as DNA: TGTGCCAGCAGCGTAGAGCCAGGGGCCTCTGGAAACACCATATATTTT. Translating gives CASSVEPGASGNTIYF.

This clonotype has at least ten counts. The genes are TRBV18 and TRBJ2-5; D is ambiguous. Trimming stripped 0 bases from V and 2 bases from J, with 10 bases between. Germline CDR1 reads KGHSH; CDR2 reads LQKENI. This CDR3 has 15 residues. Here the CDR3 reads CASSPPTVRQETQYF. CDR3 bases: TGTGCCAGCTCACCACCGACGGTTCGGCAAGAGACCCAGTACTTC.

Concerning this clonotype itself: Mismatch with germline at one junction end may stem from a read error. This CDR3 reads CATSDLWEGQQTQYF. The CDR3, as DNA: TGTGCCACCAGTGATTTGTGGGAGGGCCAACAGACCCAGTACTTC. This chain uses TRBV24-1 with TRBJ2-5; 7 nucleotides match TRBD2. The CDR3 length is 15 residues. Looked up from germline, CDR1 is KGHDR and CDR2 is SFDVKD.

The chain carries TRBV18 and TRBJ1-1; no clear D. Germline V CDR1 and CDR2: KGHSH, LQKENI. V lost 3 bases and J lost 3, with 17 bases in between. The CDR3 sequence is 16 residues long. This CDR3 reads CASSPRLLDEDTEAFF. The CDR3 DNA sequence: TGTGCCAGCTCACCCCGACTCCTGGACGAGGACACTGAAGCTTTCTTT.

This clonotype was observed many times. The V gene is TRBV27, the J gene TRBJ1-6, with 8 bases matching TRBD1. Trimming took 0 bases from V and 5 from J; bases not matched to a gene: 3. The CDR3 is 16 amino acids. The germline V gene has CDR1 MNHEY and CDR2 SMNVEV (reference sequence). CDR3 sequence reads: CASSLSRTGNNSPLHF. In DNA form, the CDR3 reads TGTGCCAGCAGTTTATCAAGGACAGGGAATAATTCACCCCTCCACTTT.

This clonotype was recorded a few times. This chain connects TRBV7-9 to TRBJ1-6; 7 positions agree with TRBD1. The CDR3 spans 15 residues. Germline V gives CDR1 SEHNR, CDR2 FQNEAQ (reference sequence). V lost 5 bases to trimming and J lost 10 bases; unmatched junction nucleotides: 11. The CDR3 region has the DNA TGTGCCAGCAGCCTCGGGACAGCCTCCGGATCACCCCTCCACTTT. It codes for CASSLGTASGSPLHF.

A note on this clonotype: A much larger clone sits a single nucleotide away, making a read error possible. The chain combines TRBV28 with TRBJ2-5; 7 bases are shared with TRBD1. CDR3 size: 14 residues. The germline CDR1 and CDR2 sequences are MDHEN and SYDVKM. The CDR3, as DNA: TGTGCCAGCAGTTCGGGACAGCTACAAGAGACCCAGCACTTC. Its protein product is CASSSGQLQETQHF.

This clonotype has ten or more counts. The V call is TRBV28, the J call TRBJ1-2; D not certain. The length of the CDR3 is 13 residues. In germline, CDR1 is MDHEN, CDR2 SYDVKM. V was shortened by 8 bases and J by 4 bases, with 14 bases between the two germline ends. The CDR3 is CASLQPGAYGYTF. CDR3 in DNA: TGTGCCAGCCTACAGCCGGGTGCCTATGGCTACACCTTC.

There are many counts of this clonotype. The rearrangement links TRBV6-2 or TRBV6-3 to TRBJ1-1, with D perhaps matching TRBD1 (6 bases). Germline V gene lookup returns CDR1 MNHEY and CDR2 SVGEGT. V dropped 5 bases and J dropped 1 base, with 8 bases sitting between them. The CDR3 is made up of 13 amino acids. The CDR3 DNA is TGTGCCAGCAGTACACAGGGGAACACTGAAGCTTTCTTT. Translated: CASSTQGNTEAFF.

This clonotype was picked up a small number of times. The V and J genes are TRBV6-1 and TRBJ2-5; the D gene is possibly TRBD2 (7 bases). V was pared by 6 bases and J by 4 bases, with 21 bases between. CDR1 is MNHNS and CDR2 is SASEGT in the germline V gene. The CDR3 runs 16 residues. CDR3 residues: CASSPGGGGQGETQYF. DNA for the CDR3: TGTGCCAGCAGCCCCGGTGGGGGGGGGCAAGGAGAGACCCAGTACTTC.

The chain couples TRBV20-1 to TRBJ2-5, with a weak D call TRBD1 (6 bases). With 1 base removed from V and 4 bases from J, the gap between germline ends came to 7 bases. The germline V gene encodes CDR1 DFQATT and CDR2 SNEGSKA (reference sequence). There are 12 residues in the CDR3. The CDR3 nucleotides are TGCAGTGCTAGAGTAGGGGGAGAGACCCAGTACTTC. Translated: CSARVGGETQYF.

This clonotype was counted a single time. V is TRBV12-3 or TRBV12-4 and J is TRBJ1-5, with 11 bases identical to TRBD1. The CDR3 covers 13 residues. V lost 10 bases and J lost 6; bases outside the gene matches: 5. The CDR3 DNA sequence: TGTGCCACGGGGACAGGGGGAGGTCAGCCCCAGCATTTT. Its translation is CATGTGGGQPQHF.

This clonotype was counted between two and nine times. V usage is TRBV12-3 or TRBV12-4 and J usage is TRBJ2-7; perhaps TRBD1 as D (6 bases). This CDR3 is built from 14 residues. V was trimmed by 5 bases and J by 3 bases, leaving 14 bases between them. The CDR3 region is CASSPSLQGYEQYF. CDR3 DNA sequence: TGTGCCAGCAGTCCTAGCCTACAGGGCTACGAGCAGTACTTC.

The sample holds many counts of this clonotype. The chain links TRBV3-1 to TRBJ2-3; no clear D gene. Per germline, CDR1 LGHDT and CDR2 YNNKEL (reference sequence). The ends were cut back, 4 bases at V and 0 bases at J, with 8 bases in the middle. The CDR3 length is 14 residues. Here the CDR3 reads CASSPDTSTDTQYF. The CDR3 DNA reads TGTGCCAGCAGCCCCGACACGAGCACAGATACGCAGTATTTT.

This clonotype has ten or more counts. The genes are TRBV2 and TRBJ1-2; possible D gene TRBD1, 6 bases. V was shortened by 7 bases and J by 4 bases, with 19 bases between the two germline ends. The CDR3 runs 15 residues. From germline, CDR1 is SNHLY and CDR2 FYNNEI. CDR3 DNA: TGTGCCAGCATCTCCGGCCAGGGGTTGGGCTATGGCTACACCTTC. This gives the protein CASISGQGLGYGYTF.

In this sample, this clonotype turned up many times. The genes are TRBV2 and TRBJ1-4; D is perhaps TRBD1 (6 bases). Germline-derived CDR1 and CDR2 are SNHLY and FYNNEI. Trimming cost V 7 bases and J 4 bases, with 13 bases left between them. This CDR3 region has 14 residues. As DNA, the CDR3 is TGTGCCAGCACCAGACAGGTCAATAATGAAAAACTGTTTTTT. Its translation: CASTRQVNNEKLFF.

In this sample, this clonotype turned up a few times. The rearrangement uses TRBV20-1 and TRBJ1-5; possible D gene TRBD1, 6 bases. Germline lookup yields CDR1 DFQATT and CDR2 SNEGSKA (reference sequence). V lost 3 bases, J lost 1 base, and 10 bases lay in between. There are 14 residues in the CDR3. The CDR3 spells CSASEDRSNQPQHF. CDR3 in DNA: TGCAGTGCTAGTGAGGACAGAAGCAATCAGCCCCAGCATTTT.

In its sample, this clonotype was seen a few times. The CDR3: CASSNNMRKLFF. CDR3 nucleotides: TGTGCCAGCAGCAATAACATGAGAAAACTGTTTTTT. This chain connects TRBV7-8 to TRBJ1-4; D not resolved. Trimming left V 5 bases short and J 10 bases short, with 11 bases between. The CDR3 totals 12 residues. Germline CDR1 SGHVS, CDR2 FQNEAQ. Full variable domain (remainder filled in from reference TRBV7-8 and TRBJ1-4): GAGVSQSPRYKVAKRGQDVALRCDPISGHVSLFWYQQALGQGPEFLTYFQNEAQLDKSGLPSDRFFAERPEGSVSTLKIQRTQQEDSAVYLCASSNNMRKLFFGSGTQLSVL.

The table lists this clonotype with many counts. The genes are TRBV6-6 and TRBJ2-3; D is undetermined. There are 15 residues in the CDR3. Germline lookup yields CDR1 MNHNY and CDR2 SVGAGI (reference sequence). Trimming pared 2 bases from V and 2 bases from J, leaving 11 bases between. The CDR3 reads CASSYGPVITDTQYF. In DNA, the CDR3 is TGTGCCAGCAGTTACGGACCGGTTATCACAGATACGCAGTATTTT.

The CDR3 is CASSQVTSGGGSSYNEQFF. Written as DNA, the CDR3 is TGCGCCAGCAGCCAAGTCACTAGCGGGGGGGGAAGCTCCTACAATGAGCAGTTCTTC. The V call is TRBV4-1, the J call TRBJ2-1; 13 bases line up with TRBD2. Germline CDR1 MGHRA, CDR2 YSYEKL. Germline trimming cut 1 base from V and 0 bases from J; bases unmatched to any gene: 6. This CDR3 contains 19 residues.